Below are 3 T cell receptor beta chains sequenced from a single sample in a study of regulatory T cells in long-lasting Graves disease. Time point meaning: newly diagnosed GD, antithyroid drugs for less than 3 months. With RNA extracted from PBMCs as input, the TCR library was made. According to the study, TCR beta libraries were built with iRepertoire HTBI primers and CDR3-region Arm-PCR. TCRdb recomputed calls from the multiplex PCR reads with MiXCR, one row per CDR3 protein. This table has about 540,000 distinct CDR3 sequences, about 13% appearing once. The same data also went into a second study, on T cells in Graves' hyperthyroidism and ophthalmopathy.

The sample consisted of peripheral blood mononuclear cells (PBMCs), taken at new diagnosis, from a patient treated with antithyroid drugs. Every receptor here comes from a man aged 25-45 years with Graves disease.

This clonotype was detected many times. The chain is built from TRBV2 and TRBJ2-3, with 14 bases lining up with TRBD2. Looked up from germline, CDR1 is SNHLY and CDR2 is FYNNEI. Germline trimming cut 9 bases from V and 2 bases from J; bases unmatched to any gene: 19. The CDR3 is 20 amino acids. CDR3 coding DNA: TGTGCCAGACCGGGACTAGCGGGAGTTAATGTCATAGACTCCACAGATACGCAGTATTTT. Residues: CARPGLAGVNVIDSTDTQYF. The whole variable domain, filled in from reference TRBV2 and TRBJ2-3, reads EPEVTQTPSHQVTQMGQEVILRCVPISNHLYFYWYRQILGQKVEFLVSFYNNEISEKSEIFDDQFSVERPDGSNFTLKIRSTKLEDSAMYFCARPGLAGVNVIDSTDTQYFGPGTRLTVL.

This clonotype was seen many times. The rearrangement uses TRBV11-2 and TRBJ2-7, with TRBD1 matching 7 bases. Germline V lookup: CDR1 SGHAT, CDR2 FQNNGV. V was clipped by 1 base and J by 2 bases; unmatched bases: 5. There are 15 residues in the CDR3. In nucleotides, the CDR3 is TGTGCCAGCAGCTTAGGATCGGGACAGACCTACGAGCAGTACTTC. Amino acids: CASSLGSGQTYEQYF.

This clonotype was recorded at least ten times. The chain combines TRBV29-1 with TRBJ2-1; no clear D. The V gene's germline CDR1 is SQVTM and CDR2 ANQGSEA. Trimming took off 3 bases at V and 4 bases at J, with 4 bases between the two ends. The CDR3 length is 11 residues. Written as DNA, the CDR3 is TGCAGCGTTGATTTATACAATGAGCAGTTCTTC. It translates to CSVDLYNEQFF.